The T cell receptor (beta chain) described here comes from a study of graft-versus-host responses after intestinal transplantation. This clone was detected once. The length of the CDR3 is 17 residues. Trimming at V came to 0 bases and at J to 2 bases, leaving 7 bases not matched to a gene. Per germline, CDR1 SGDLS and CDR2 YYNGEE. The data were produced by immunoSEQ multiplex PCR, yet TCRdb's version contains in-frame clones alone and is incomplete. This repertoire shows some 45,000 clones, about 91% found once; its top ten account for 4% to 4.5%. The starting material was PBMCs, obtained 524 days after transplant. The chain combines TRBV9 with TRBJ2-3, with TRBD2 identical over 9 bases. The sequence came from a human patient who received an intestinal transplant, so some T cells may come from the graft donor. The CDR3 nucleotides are TGTGCCAGCAGCGTAGCTAAGGCGGGAGGGAACACAGATACGCAGTATTTT. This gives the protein CASSVAKAGGNTDTQYF.